The T cell receptor beta chain described here comes from a study of early T cells in non-severe SARS-CoV-2 infection. In the study overall: Bulk RNA from unsorted whole blood was sequenced; chains were unpaired.

Researchers tagged individual cDNA molecules with unique molecular identifiers. TCRdb itself ran the 5' RACE reads through MiXCR, one entry per CDR3 protein. The sample records some 71,000 distinct CDR3 sequences, roughly an eighth being singletons. The V segment lost 6 bases and the J segment 9 bases; nucleotides outside the gene matches: 9. This CDR3 contains 15 residues. Germline V lookup: CDR1 MNHEY, CDR2 SVGEGT. As regards this clonotype: Its antigen remains unknown.

Overall study results and limits: A preference for anti-spike CD8 responses marked VDJdb matching, which missed private and CD4 specificities.

This TCR derives from an adult who was a healthcare worker with PCR-confirmed SARS-CoV-2 infection or an uninfected control (not recorded which). Sample: whole blood, taken at baseline. The chain joins TRBV6-2 or TRBV6-3 to TRBJ2-1; 12 bases map to TRBD1. The CDR3 nucleotides read TGTGCCAGCAGAGCCCCGGGACAGGGGGCTGGTGAGCAGTTCTTC. Translating it yields CASRAPGQGAGEQFF.